These 4 T cell receptor beta chains were all obtained from the same sample, sequenced in a study of shared clonotypes between healthy human individuals (TCRdb year 2020). Preparation of the library involved the immunoSEQ multiplex PCR assay. What TCRdb holds here is the immuneACCESS table cut down to in-frame rearrangements. Part of the clones is not present; checked against another copy, under half of the missing clones reflect an unresolved V gene, and the others are unexplained. The sample includes 2 million to 2.5 million clones, with just under 95% observed a single time. The biggest ten clones account for 0.37% of the sample. Sequencing was done on a sample of naive CD4+ T cells from PBMCs. The cell subset or site label for this specimen denotes: CD45RA+ positively selected. Source of these receptors: a man younger than 35 in good health. Some clones in this sample may be carry-over from other donors' samples.

J is TRBJ2-7 and V is TRBV5-1; no firm D call. Between the trimmed V and J ends, which lost 2 bases and 7 bases, there was a span of 10 bases. This CDR3 has 12 amino acids. Germline V CDR1 and CDR2: SGHRS, YFSETQ. The CDR3 loop reads CASSLHPWEQYF. In DNA form, the CDR3 reads TGCGCCAGCAGCTTACATCCGTGGGAGCAGTACTTC.

The rearrangement uses TRBV30 and TRBJ1-1; D gene ambiguous. The germline V and J ends were trimmed by 3 bases and 4 bases, with 18 bases remaining between them. Germline V gene lookup returns CDR1 GTSNPN and CDR2 SVGIG (reference sequence). The CDR3 is made up of 15 amino acids. The CDR3 is CAWSPQVGEGTEAFF. For the CDR3, the DNA is TGTGCCTGGAGCCCCCAGGTGGGTGAGGGCACTGAAGCTTTCTTT.

CDR3 coding DNA: TGTGCCAGCTCACAAACGACAGGGATGGAGACCCAGTACTTC. Its protein is CASSQTTGMETQYF. This rearrangement joins TRBV18 to TRBJ2-5; TRBD1 matches 7 bases. V shed 4 bases and J 5 bases; nucleotides not matched to a gene: 7. The CDR3 spans 14 residues. Germline CDR1 reads KGHSH; CDR2 reads LQKENI.

The gene calls are TRBV11-3 and TRBJ2-7; D gene unclear. Germline lookup yields CDR1 SGHNT and CDR2 YENEEA. CDR3 length: 12 residues. The V end lost 4 bases, the J end lost 5 bases, and 9 bases lay between the germline ends. CDR3 bases: TGTGCCAGCAGCTCTGCCGCCAACGAGCAGTACTTC. It encodes CASSSAANEQYF.